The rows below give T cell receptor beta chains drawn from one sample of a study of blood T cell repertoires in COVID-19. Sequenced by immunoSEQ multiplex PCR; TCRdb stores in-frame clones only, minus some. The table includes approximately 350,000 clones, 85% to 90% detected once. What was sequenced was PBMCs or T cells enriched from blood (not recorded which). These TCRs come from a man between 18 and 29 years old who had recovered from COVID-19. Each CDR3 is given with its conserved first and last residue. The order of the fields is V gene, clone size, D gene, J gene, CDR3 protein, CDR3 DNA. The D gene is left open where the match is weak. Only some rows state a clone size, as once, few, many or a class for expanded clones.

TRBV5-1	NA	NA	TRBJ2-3	CASSLSGIPSTDTQYF	TGCGCCAGCAGCTTAAGCGGAATACCTAGCACAGATACGCAGTATTTT
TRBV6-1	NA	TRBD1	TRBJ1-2	CASSDRGQNYGYTF	TGTGCCAGCAGTGACAGGGGGCAAAACTATGGCTACACCTTC
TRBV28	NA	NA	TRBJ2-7	CASSFRVQLREQYF	TGTGCCAGCAGTTTCAGGGTCCAATTACGCGAGCAGTACTTC
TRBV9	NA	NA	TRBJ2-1	CASSVATGAGEQFF	TGTGCCAGCAGCGTAGCTACGGGAGCTGGGGAGCAGTTCTTC
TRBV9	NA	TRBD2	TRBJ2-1	CASSPPGTSNEQFF	TGTGCCAGCAGCCCTCCCGGGACTAGCAATGAGCAGTTCTTC
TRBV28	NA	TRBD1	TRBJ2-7	CASRSSDRAYEQYF	TGTGCCAGCAGATCGTCGGACAGGGCTTACGAGCAGTACTTC
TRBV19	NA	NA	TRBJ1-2	CASKGNGYTF	TGTGCCAGTAAGGGGAACGGCTACACCTTC
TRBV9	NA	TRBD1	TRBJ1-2	CASSERDRALPNYGYTF	TGTGCCAGCAGCGAAAGAGACAGGGCCTTACCTAACTATGGCTACACCTTC
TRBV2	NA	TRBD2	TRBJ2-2	CASRTLGLAGNTGELFF	TGTGCCAGCAGAACCCTGGGACTAGCGGGGAACACCGGGGAGCTGTTTTTT
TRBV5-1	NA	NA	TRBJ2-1	CASSLGTSENEQFF	TGCGCCAGCAGCTTGGGAACCAGCGAGAATGAGCAGTTCTTC
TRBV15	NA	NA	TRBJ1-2	CATSRDRGAYGYTF	TGTGCCACCAGCAGAGATCGGGGGGCCTATGGCTACACCTTC
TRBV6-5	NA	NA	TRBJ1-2	CASSYTGNNGYTF	TGTGCCAGCAGTTACACAGGGAATAATGGCTACACCTTC
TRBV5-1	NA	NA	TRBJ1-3	CASSLETPSSGNTIYF	TGCGCCAGCAGCTTGGAGACACCGAGCTCTGGAAACACCATATATTTT
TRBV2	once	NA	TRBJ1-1	CASREGQLNTEAFF	TGTGCCAGCAGAGAAGGACAGTTAAACACTGAAGCTTTCTTT
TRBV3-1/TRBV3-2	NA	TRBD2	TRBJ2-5	CASSQRAGGQETQYF	TGTGCCAGCAGCCAACGGGCGGGGGGGCAAGAGACCCAGTACTTC
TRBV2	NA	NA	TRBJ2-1	CASSPGVLWFF	TGTGCCTCCTCCCCGGGTGTTCTGTGGTTCTTC
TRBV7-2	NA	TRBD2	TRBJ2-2	CASRIAGAGELFF	TGTGCCAGCAGGATAGCGGGAGCCGGGGAGCTGTTTTTT
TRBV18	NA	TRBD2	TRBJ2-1	CASSGTSGSRTNEQFF	TGTGCCAGCTCGGGGACTAGCGGGAGCAGGACCAATGAGCAGTTCTTC
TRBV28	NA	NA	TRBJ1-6	CASSLIGDYYNSPLHF	TGTGCCAGCAGTTTAATAGGAGACTATTATAATTCACCCCTCCACTTT
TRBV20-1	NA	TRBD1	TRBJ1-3	CSASPGGSSGNTIYF	TGCAGTGCTAGTCCAGGGGGTTCGTCTGGAAACACCATATATTTT
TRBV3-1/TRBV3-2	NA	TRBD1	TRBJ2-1	CASSLQYRTGSYNEQFF	TGTGCCAGCAGCCTGCAGTACCGGACAGGGTCCTACAATGAGCAGTTCTTC
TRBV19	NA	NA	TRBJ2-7	CASSTQYTVSSYEQYF	TGTGCCAGTAGTACCCAGTACACAGTTTCCTCCTACGAGCAGTACTTC
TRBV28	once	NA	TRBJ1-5	CASSYGGQPQHF	TGTGCCAGCAGCTACGGCGGTCAGCCCCAGCATTTT
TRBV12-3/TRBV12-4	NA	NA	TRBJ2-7	CASSLRGGEQYF	TGTGCCAGCAGTTTAAGGGGAGGCGAGCAGTACTTC
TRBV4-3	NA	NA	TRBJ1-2	CASSQDTGPLNYGYTF	TGCGCCAGCAGCCAAGACACAGGCCCCCTTAACTATGGCTACACCTTC
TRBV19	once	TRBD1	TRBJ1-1	CASKSYRGPGNTEAFF	TGTGCCAGTAAAAGCTACAGGGGCCCCGGGAACACTGAAGCTTTCTTT
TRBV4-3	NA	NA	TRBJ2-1	CASSQDGGNYNNEQFF	TGCGCCAGCAGCCAAGATGGGGGGAACTATAACAATGAGCAGTTCTTC
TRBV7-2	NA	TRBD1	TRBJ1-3	CASSLAGTGGVGNTIYF	TGTGCCAGCAGCTTAGCAGGGACAGGGGGCGTAGGAAACACCATATATTTT
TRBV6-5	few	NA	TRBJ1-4	CASRLQGFNEKLFF	TGTGCCAGCAGATTACAGGGCTTTAATGAAAAACTGTTTTTT
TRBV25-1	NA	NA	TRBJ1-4	CASSVKNLPGKLFF	TGTGCCAGCAGTGTTAAGAACCTTCCAGGAAAACTGTTTTTT
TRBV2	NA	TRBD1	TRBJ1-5	CASSMRQGDQPQHF	TGTGCCAGCAGTATGAGACAGGGAGATCAGCCCCAGCATTTT
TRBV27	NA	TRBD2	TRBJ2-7	CASRLAGLALGEQYF	TGTGCCAGCAGACTGGCAGGACTAGCGCTTGGCGAGCAGTACTTC
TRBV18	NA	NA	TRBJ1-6	CASSPIAGRTVSPLHF	TGTGCCAGCTCACCAATCGCAGGGAGGACGGTCTCACCCCTCCACTTT
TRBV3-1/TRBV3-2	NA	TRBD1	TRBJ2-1	CASSRRTGGEQFF	TGTGCCAGCAGCCGACGGACAGGGGGTGAGCAGTTCTTC
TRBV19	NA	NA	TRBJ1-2	CASISRGSRAGYTF	TGTGCCAGTATCAGTAGGGGATCCAGGGCCGGCTACACCTTC
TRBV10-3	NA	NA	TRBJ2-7	CAISETGTSYEQYF	TGTGCCATCAGTGAGACAGGTACCTCCTACGAGCAGTACTTC
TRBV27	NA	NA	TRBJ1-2	CASSLTQRGGYTF	TGTGCCAGCAGTTTGACCCAACGGGGTGGCTACACCTTC
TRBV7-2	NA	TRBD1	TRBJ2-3	CASSPLGQGTDTQYF	TGTGCCAGCAGCCCATTGGGACAGGGAACAGATACGCAGTATTTT
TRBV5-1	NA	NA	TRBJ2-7	CASSLAEGHEQYF	TGCGCCAGCAGCTTGGCGGAGGGGCACGAGCAGTACTTC
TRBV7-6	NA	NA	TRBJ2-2	CASSFQAEMNTGELFF	TGTGCCAGCAGCTTTCAAGCGGAAATGAACACCGGGGAGCTGTTTTTT
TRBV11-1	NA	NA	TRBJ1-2	CASSEMGRGYTF	TGTGCCAGCAGCGAAATGGGGCGAGGCTACACCTTC
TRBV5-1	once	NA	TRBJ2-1	CASSLTLSGVPYNEQFF	TGCGCCAGCAGCTTAACGCTTTCCGGGGTTCCTTACAATGAGCAGTTCTTC
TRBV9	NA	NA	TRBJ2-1	CASSVAGYNEQFF	TGTGCCAGCAGCGTAGCCGGCTACAATGAGCAGTTCTTC
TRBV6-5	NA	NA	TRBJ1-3	CATPGTFGNTIYF	TGTGCCACTCCCGGGACTTTTGGAAACACCATATATTTT
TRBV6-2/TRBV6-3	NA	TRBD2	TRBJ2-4	CASSWTSRSKNIQYF	TGTGCCAGCAGTTGGACTAGCAGGTCCAAAAACATTCAGTACTTC
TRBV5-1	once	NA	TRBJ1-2	CASSSGQYGYTF	TGCGCCAGCAGCTCCGGACAGTATGGCTACACCTTC
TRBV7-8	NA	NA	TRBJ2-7	CASSLSKTGTHEQYF	TGTGCCAGCAGCTTATCTAAGACAGGGACTCACGAGCAGTACTTC
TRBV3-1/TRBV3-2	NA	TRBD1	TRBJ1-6	CASRPTGTDNSPLHF	TGTGCCAGCAGGCCTACCGGGACAGATAATTCACCCCTCCACTTT
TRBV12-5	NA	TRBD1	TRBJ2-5	CASGLGTGGTETQYF	TGTGCTAGTGGTTTGGGGACAGGGGGAACAGAGACCCAGTACTTC
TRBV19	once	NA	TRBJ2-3	CASSIMVTGQGNTQYF	TGTGCCAGTAGTATAATGGTCACAGGGCAAGGAAATACGCAGTATTTT
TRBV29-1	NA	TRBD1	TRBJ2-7	CSVPGHGTGAPEQYF	TGCAGCGTCCCTGGGCACGGGACAGGGGCCCCCGAGCAGTACTTC